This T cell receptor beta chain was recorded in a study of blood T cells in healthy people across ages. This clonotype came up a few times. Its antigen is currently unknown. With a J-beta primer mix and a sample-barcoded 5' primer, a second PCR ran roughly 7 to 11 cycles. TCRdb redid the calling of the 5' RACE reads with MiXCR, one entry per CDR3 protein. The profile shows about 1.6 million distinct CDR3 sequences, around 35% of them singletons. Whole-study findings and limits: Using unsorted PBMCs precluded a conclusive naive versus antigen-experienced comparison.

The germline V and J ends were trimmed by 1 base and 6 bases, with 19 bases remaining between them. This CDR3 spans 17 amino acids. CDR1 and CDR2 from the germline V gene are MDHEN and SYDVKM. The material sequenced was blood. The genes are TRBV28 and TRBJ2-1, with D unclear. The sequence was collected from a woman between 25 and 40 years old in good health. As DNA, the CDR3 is TGTGCCAGCAGTTTATCGTTTGTGCGATCGCCAGCCAATGAGCAGTTCTTC. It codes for CASSLSFVRSPANEQFF.